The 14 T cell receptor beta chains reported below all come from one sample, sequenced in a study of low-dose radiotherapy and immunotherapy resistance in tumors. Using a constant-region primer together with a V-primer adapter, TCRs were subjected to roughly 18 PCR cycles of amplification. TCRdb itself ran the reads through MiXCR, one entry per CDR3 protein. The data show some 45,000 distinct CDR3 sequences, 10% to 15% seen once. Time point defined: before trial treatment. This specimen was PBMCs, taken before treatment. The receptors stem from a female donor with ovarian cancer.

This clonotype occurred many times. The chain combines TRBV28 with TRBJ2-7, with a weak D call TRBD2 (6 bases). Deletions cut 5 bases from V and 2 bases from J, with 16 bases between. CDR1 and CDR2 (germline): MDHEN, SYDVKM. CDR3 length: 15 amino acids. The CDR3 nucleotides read TGTGCCAGCAGTGATCCGGGACTGGGGGCCTACGAGCAGTACTTC. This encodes CASSDPGLGAYEQYF.

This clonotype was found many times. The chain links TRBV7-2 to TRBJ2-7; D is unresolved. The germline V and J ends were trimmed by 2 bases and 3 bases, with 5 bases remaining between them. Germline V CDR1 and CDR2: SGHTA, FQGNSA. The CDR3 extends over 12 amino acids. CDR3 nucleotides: TGTGCCAGCAGCTTATGGGGCTACGAGCAGTACTTC. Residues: CASSLWGYEQYF.

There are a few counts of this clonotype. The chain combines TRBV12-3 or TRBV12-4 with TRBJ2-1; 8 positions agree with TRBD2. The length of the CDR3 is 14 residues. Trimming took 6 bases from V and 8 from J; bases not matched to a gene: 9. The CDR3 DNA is TGTGCCAGCAGACGAGGACTAGCATCCTATGAGCAGTTCTTC. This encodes CASRRGLASYEQFF.

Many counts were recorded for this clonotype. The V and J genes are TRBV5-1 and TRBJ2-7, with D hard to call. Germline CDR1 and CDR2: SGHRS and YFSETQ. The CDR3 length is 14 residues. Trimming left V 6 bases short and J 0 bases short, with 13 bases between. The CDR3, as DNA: TGCGCCAGCAAGGTTAACGCCCTCTCCTACGAGCAGTACTTC. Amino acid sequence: CASKVNALSYEQYF.

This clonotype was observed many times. CDR3 sequence: CASRATGTYGYTF. The CDR3 bases are TGTGCCAGCAGAGCCACAGGGACGTATGGCTACACCTTC. The rearrangement joins TRBV12-3 or TRBV12-4 to TRBJ1-2; perhaps TRBD1 as D (6 bases). Trimming took off 6 bases at V and 5 bases at J, with 13 bases between the two ends. This CDR3 comprises 13 residues.

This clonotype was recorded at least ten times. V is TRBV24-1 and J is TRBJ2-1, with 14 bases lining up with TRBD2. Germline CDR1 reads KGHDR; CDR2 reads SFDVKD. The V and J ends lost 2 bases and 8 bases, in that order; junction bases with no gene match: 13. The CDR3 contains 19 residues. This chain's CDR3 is CATSDSSRTSGRNRDEQFF. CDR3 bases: TGTGCCACCAGTGATTCCTCTCGGACTAGCGGGAGGAATAGGGATGAGCAGTTCTTC.

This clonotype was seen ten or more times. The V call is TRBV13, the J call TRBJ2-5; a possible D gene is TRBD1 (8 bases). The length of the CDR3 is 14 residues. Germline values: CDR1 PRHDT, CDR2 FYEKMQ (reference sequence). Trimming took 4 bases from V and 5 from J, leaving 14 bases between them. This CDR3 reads CASSSDREGETQYF. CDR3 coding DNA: TGTGCCAGCAGCTCGGACAGGGAGGGGGAGACCCAGTACTTC.

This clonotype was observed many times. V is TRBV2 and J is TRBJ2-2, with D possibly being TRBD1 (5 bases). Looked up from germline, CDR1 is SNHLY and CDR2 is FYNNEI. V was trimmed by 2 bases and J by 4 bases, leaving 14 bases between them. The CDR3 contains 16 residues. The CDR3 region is CASSERRQGVTGELFF. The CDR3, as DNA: TGTGCCAGCAGTGAAAGGCGGCAGGGTGTCACCGGGGAGCTGTTTTTT.

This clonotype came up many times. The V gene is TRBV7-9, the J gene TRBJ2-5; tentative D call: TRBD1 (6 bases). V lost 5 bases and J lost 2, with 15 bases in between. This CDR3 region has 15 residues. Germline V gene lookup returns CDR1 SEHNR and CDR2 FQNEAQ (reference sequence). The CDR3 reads CASSQPGHQQETQYF. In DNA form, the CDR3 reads TGTGCCAGCAGCCAGCCGGGACACCAACAAGAGACCCAGTACTTC.

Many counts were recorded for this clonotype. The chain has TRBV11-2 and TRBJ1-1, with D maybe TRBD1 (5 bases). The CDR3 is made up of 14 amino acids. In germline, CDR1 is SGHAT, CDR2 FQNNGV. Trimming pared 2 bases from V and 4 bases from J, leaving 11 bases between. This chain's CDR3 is CASSLNRDSTEAFF. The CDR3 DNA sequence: TGTGCCAGCAGCTTAAACCGAGACAGCACTGAAGCTTTCTTT.

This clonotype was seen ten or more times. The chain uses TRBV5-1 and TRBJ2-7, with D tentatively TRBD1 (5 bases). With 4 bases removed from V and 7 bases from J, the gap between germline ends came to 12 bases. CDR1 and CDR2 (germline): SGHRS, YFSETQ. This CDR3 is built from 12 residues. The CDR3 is CASSPRGREQYF. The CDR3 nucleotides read TGCGCCAGCAGCCCTAGGGGTCGTGAGCAGTACTTC.

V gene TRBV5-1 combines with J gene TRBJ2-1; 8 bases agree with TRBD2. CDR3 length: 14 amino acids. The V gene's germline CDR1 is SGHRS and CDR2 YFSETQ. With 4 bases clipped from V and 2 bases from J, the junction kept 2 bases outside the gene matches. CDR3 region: CASSERGTYNEQFF. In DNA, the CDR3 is TGCGCCAGCAGCGAGCGGGGGACCTACAATGAGCAGTTCTTC.

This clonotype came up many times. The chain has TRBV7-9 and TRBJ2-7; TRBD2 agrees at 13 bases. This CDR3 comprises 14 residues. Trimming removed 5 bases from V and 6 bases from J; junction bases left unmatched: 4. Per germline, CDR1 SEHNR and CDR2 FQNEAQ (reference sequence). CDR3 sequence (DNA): TGTGCCAGCAGCGGGGGACTAGCGGGGATCGAGCAGTACTTC. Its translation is CASSGGLAGIEQYF.

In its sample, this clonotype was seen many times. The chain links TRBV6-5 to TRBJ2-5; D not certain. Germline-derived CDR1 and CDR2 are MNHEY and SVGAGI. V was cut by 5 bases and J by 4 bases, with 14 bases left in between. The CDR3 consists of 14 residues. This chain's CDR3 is CASSEAGWGETQYF. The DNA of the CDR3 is TGTGCCAGCAGTGAAGCCGGATGGGGAGAGACCCAGTACTTC.